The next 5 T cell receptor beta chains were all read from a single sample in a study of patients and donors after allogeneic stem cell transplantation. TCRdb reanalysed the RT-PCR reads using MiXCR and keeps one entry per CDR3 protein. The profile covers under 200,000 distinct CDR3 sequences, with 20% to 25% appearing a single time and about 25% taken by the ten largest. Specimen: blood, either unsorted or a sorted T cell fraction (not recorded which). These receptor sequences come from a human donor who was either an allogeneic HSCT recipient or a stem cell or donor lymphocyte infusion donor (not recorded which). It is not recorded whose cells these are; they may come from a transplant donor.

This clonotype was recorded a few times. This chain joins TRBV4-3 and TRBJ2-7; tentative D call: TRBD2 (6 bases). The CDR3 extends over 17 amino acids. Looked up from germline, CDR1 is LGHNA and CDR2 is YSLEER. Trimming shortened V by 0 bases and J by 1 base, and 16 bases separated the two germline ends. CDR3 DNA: TGCGCCAGCAGCCAAGAGGGCGTGGGGGGTGCGTCCTACGAGCAGTACTTC. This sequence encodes CASSQEGVGGASYEQYF.

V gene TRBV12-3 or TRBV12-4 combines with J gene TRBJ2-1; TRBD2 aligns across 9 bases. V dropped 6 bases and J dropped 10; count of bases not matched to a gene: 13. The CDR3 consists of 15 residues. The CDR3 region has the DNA TGTGCCAGCAGGGGAGCGGGAGGCCCTAGCGGGGAGCAGTTCTTC. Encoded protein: CASRGAGGPSGEQFF.

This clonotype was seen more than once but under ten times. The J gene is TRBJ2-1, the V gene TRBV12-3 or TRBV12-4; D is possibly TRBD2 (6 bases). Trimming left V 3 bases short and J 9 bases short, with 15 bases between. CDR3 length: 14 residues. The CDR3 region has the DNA TGTGCCAGCAGTTTTGAGGAGGGTGGGGTTGAGCAGTTCTTC. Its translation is CASSFEEGGVEQFF.

CDR3 sequence reads: CAISEEAGGTDTQYF. In DNA form, the CDR3 reads TGTGCCATCAGTGAGGAGGCGGGAGGCACAGATACGCAGTATTTT. V and J are TRBV10-3 and TRBJ2-3; 7 nucleotides line up with TRBD2. The V gene's germline CDR1 is ENHRY and CDR2 SYGVKD. The CDR3 loop spans 15 amino acids. J lost 1 base, V lost 2 bases, and 3 bases had no gene match.

As DNA, the CDR3 is TGTGCCAGCGCCGAGGGACAGCGCTACAATGAGCAGTTCTTC. Residues: CASAEGQRYNEQFF. The chain links TRBV25-1 to TRBJ2-1, with 7 bases fitting TRBD1. The germline gives CDR1 MGHDK, CDR2 SYGVNS. The CDR3 consists of 14 residues. V shed 8 bases and J 3 bases; nucleotides not matched to a gene: 7.